The clone carrying this TCR beta chain has only a few counts. The V end lost 1 base, the J end lost 4 bases, and 8 bases lay between the germline ends. The germline CDR1 and CDR2 sequences are SGHTA and FQGNSA. The CDR3 sequence is 13 residues long. This sample was included in a study of T cells after yellow fever vaccination. TCRdb re-called the 5' RACE reads with MiXCR, one entry per CDR3 protein. The sample lists some 340,000 distinct CDR3 sequences, over 4% occurring once. The receptor comes from a young man who received the YFV17D yellow fever vaccine. The chain carries TRBV7-2 and TRBJ2-7, with D perhaps given as TRBD1 or TRBD2 (5 bases each). The sequences come from PBMCs, collected 5 days after the yellow fever booster vaccination. The CDR3 region is CASSLGDRYEQYV. Written as DNA, the CDR3 is TGTGCCAGCAGCTTAGGGGACCGTTACGAGCAGTACGTC.